The sequence of this TCR beta chain was determined in a study of post-analysis software for immune sequencing data. Study results and limitations: Five or six TRBV segments, TRBV5-6, TRBV5-1 and TRBV20-1 among them, were found more frequent in patients than controls. Strong co-clustering by F measure linked samples that shared a preparation batch.

cDNA libraries for TCR beta contained unique molecular identifiers. TCRdb ran MiXCR on the PCR reads and lists one entry per CDR3 protein. The top ten hold under 0.7% of the sample, which has fewer than 850,000 distinct CDR3 sequences, 30% seen once. Trimming took 6 bases from V and 2 from J, leaving 21 bases between them. CDR1 and CDR2 from the germline V gene are MNHNY and SVGAGI (reference sequence). This CDR3 is built from 17 residues. This clonotype showed up just a few times. The antigen is not known. The source material was blood. The V call is TRBV6-6, the J call TRBJ2-3; D unresolved. This clonotype was obtained from a girl aged 5-17 years with multiple sclerosis. The CDR3 sequence is CASRRALPRSYTDTQYF. In nucleotides, the CDR3 is TGTGCCAGCAGACGGGCCTTGCCCCGGTCCTACACAGATACGCAGTATTTT.